This T cell receptor beta chain was identified during a study of T cells in tuberculosis (dated by TCRdb to the late 2010s). A note on the overall study: The study combined CD1B tetramers and high-throughput TCR immunosequencing to characterize T cells specific for the mycobacterial lipid antigen glucose monomycolate (GMM). IGRA-negative adolescents, IGRA-positive adolescents with latent tuberculosis and adults with active tuberculosis, around 9 per group, were compared in a South African clinical cohort.

Counted from cysteine to phenylalanine, this CDR3 has 17 amino acids. The CDR3 DNA has 51 bases and is translated from base 1. From V the trimming removes 5 bases and from J it removes 6 bases, while the gene matches leave 16 bases of the junction unaccounted for. Per the germline V gene (reference sequence), LNHDA is the CDR1 and SQIVND is the CDR2. As for this clone: The antigen it binds to is not known. It has no much larger one-base neighbor in the sample; base qualities were not kept.

At study entry, adolescents were screened for latent tuberculosis infection by tuberculin skin test and QuantiFERON-TB GOLD In-Tube IGRA. Unsorted cryopreserved PBMC were immunosequenced, covering on average roughly 100,000 T cells per clinical donor. Eleven high schools in the Worcester region of the Western Cape, South Africa, served as enrollment sites for adolescents aged 12 to 18 years. Ten M. tuberculosis-infected and around 10 uninfected adolescents were selected with matching for age and sex. PBMC from adolescents were isolated by density centrifugation from freshly drawn heparinized blood and then cryopreserved. The immunoSEQ multiplex PCR assay was used to generate TCR libraries, with TCR-beta and/or TCR-alpha/delta assays applied to each sample. The amplified TCR libraries were sequenced on the Illumina high-throughput platform. The source study handled its data this way. Clustering and dimensionality reduction relied on pairwise TCRdist distances among GMM-specific receptors from T cells that were either sorted ex vivo or expanded in vitro. The score assigned to each clinical repertoire was mean NN-distance, meaning the average TCRdist to the nearest 10% of tetramer-positive reference sequences. To compute GEM TCR motif frequency, the fraction of unique TCRs matching known GEM sequences by V/J usage and CDR3 length was calculated. Active tuberculosis was classified by linear discriminant analysis with leave-one-out cross-validation, implemented in scikit-learn. Entries here come from immuneACCESS through TCRdb and include only in-frame sequences with V and J called. Some clones fail to appear in such tables; in the studies checked, an unresolved V gene covers under half of the shortfall, and the cause of the remainder is unknown. V and J calls and clone size are those listed in that table; D and trimming were worked out from the DNA. This sample holds tens of thousands of clones; almost 95% were observed only once. 12% of the sample goes to the ten largest clones.

Overall results and qualifications from the work: The smaller NN-distances in active tuberculosis patients were driven in part by shorter CDR3-alpha lengths, while the difference seen for TCR-beta was not statistically significant. An accuracy of 87% (AUROC around 0.9) was reached by a classifier using the diverse GMM-specific repertoire, compared with about 70% accuracy when GEM motif frequencies were used. Compared with IGRA-negative controls, TCR-alpha repertoires from active tuberculosis had smaller mean NN-distances to GMM-specific TCRs, which suggests clonal expansion of these TCRs. Which clinical samples got chosen depended on the availability of cryopreserved specimens, and the active tuberculosis cases were adults, whereas the controls were adolescents.

The sample taken for sequencing was PBMCs. The rearrangement combines TRBV19 with TRBJ2-1; 7 central bases correspond to TRBD1. The clonotype originates from a donor aged 10 to 29 with latent tuberculosis or without tuberculosis infection. Some clones in this sample may be carry-over from other donors' samples. The nucleotides read TGTGCCAGTAGTTCTCCGACTGGACAGGATGCAACCAATGAGCAGTTCTTC. Its protein reads: CASSSPTGQDATNEQFF.